This T cell receptor (beta chain) was identified in a study of T cell responses to AZD1222 COVID-19 vaccine. The ends were cut back, 2 bases at V and 2 bases at J, with 11 bases in the middle. The germline gives CDR1 SGHAT, CDR2 FQNNGV. The CDR3 is 15 residues long. Study-wide results and limits: Vaccine-related CD4 TCRs covered spike, predominating at 160-218 and 743-854. Nearly half of spike-specific TCRs reportedly go after variant regions that carry no mutations. Baseline antibody screening turned up just six seropositive AZD1222 recipients.

Of note for this clone: Its antigen is unidentified.

The protocol was immunoSEQ multiplex PCR, while the TCRdb copy is restricted to in-frame clones and leaves out a portion. Of approximately 140,000 clones in the sample, roughly 90% were seen once. The clonotype comes from an adult who received the AZD1222 COVID-19 vaccine. The V gene is TRBV11-2, the J gene TRBJ2-3; TRBD1 is a possible D gene (5 bases). The input for sequencing was peripheral blood, taken 28 days after the second AZD1222 dose. CDR3 DNA sequence: TGTGCCAGCAGCTTATCCTCAGGGCCCACAGATACGCAGTATTTT. It specifies CASSLSSGPTDTQYF.